The 9 T cell receptor beta chains below were found in one sample sequenced in a study of cytotoxic CD8 clonotypes in ibrutinib-treated CLL. Clones were sequenced by immunoSEQ multiplex PCR, and TCRdb holds only the in-frame ones, with some missing. The table records some 130,000 clones, around four fifths of them present only once. The sample in question was PBMCs, obtained after 24 months of ibrutinib treatment. These receptors were collected from a human donor with chronic lymphocytic leukemia.

The chain couples TRBV10-3 to TRBJ1-3; D gene ambiguous. Germline V gene data show CDR1 as ENHRY and CDR2 as SYGVKD. V lost 2 bases, J lost 0 bases, and 14 bases lay in between. The CDR3 loop spans 17 amino acids. This CDR3 is CAISEGRVGGSGNTIYF. DNA for the CDR3: TGTGCCATCAGTGAGGGTCGGGTCGGCGGCTCTGGAAACACCATATATTTT.

The chain is built from TRBV7-9 and TRBJ2-1; D is undetermined. Germline V gene sequence: CDR1 SEHNR, CDR2 FQNEAQ (reference sequence). This CDR3 has 17 amino acids. Between the trimmed V and J ends, which lost 4 bases and 0 bases, there was a span of 16 bases. CDR3 amino acids: CASSWVGTSSSYNEQFF. Written as DNA, the CDR3 is TGTGCCAGCAGCTGGGTGGGTACCTCGAGCTCCTACAATGAGCAGTTCTTC.

This clone has just a few counts. The CDR3 loop reads CASRQPGQYQPQHF. The DNA for the CDR3 is TGTGCCAGCAGACAGCCGGGCCAATATCAGCCCCAGCATTTT. The V gene is TRBV28, the J gene TRBJ1-5; no clear D gene. This CDR3 is 14 amino acids long. V lost 6 bases, J lost 5 bases, and 14 bases lay in between. Germline CDR1 is MDHEN and CDR2 is SYDVKM.

The chain is built from TRBV9 and TRBJ1-1; 7 nucleotides align to TRBD1. This CDR3 contains 18 residues. The ends lost 0 bases at V and 0 bases at J; junction bases unmatched: 11. In germline, CDR1 is SGDLS, CDR2 YYNGEE. The CDR3 sequence: CASSVGPQGGPMNTEAFF. DNA for the CDR3: TGTGCCAGCAGCGTAGGTCCTCAGGGGGGGCCAATGAACACTGAAGCTTTCTTT. Together with reference TRBV9 and TRBJ1-1, the CDR3 gives the full variable domain: DSGVTQTPKHLITATGQRVTLRCSPRSGDLSVYWYQQSLDQGLQFLIQYYNGEERAKGNILERFSAQQFPDLHSELNLSSLELGDSALYFCASSVGPQGGPMNTEAFFGQGTRLTVV.

This clone has more than one count but fewer than ten. V usage is TRBV9 and J usage is TRBJ2-7; maybe TRBD1 (6 bases). Germline V gene sequence: CDR1 SGDLS, CDR2 YYNGEE. Deletions cut 4 bases from V and 1 base from J, with 18 bases between. The CDR3 has 16 amino acids. DNA for the CDR3: TGTGCCAGCAGCCCAAGCCTTGGAACAGGGTCCTACGAGCAGTACTTC. Protein sequence: CASSPSLGTGSYEQYF.

The chain uses TRBV30 and TRBJ1-4; 8 bases map to TRBD1. Per germline, CDR1 GTSNPN and CDR2 SVGIG (reference sequence). Losses at the gene ends were 0 bases for V and 2 bases for J; bases not matched to a gene: 5. This CDR3 comprises 16 residues. CDR3 sequence reads: CAWSVAGGRTNEKLFF. The CDR3 DNA reads TGTGCCTGGAGTGTAGCAGGGGGCAGGACTAATGAAAAACTGTTTTTT.

J is TRBJ2-1 and V is TRBV19; D might be TRBD2 (7 bases). Germline V CDR1 and CDR2: LNHDA, SQIVND (reference sequence). The CDR3 runs to 16 residues. V lost 4 bases to trimming and J lost 7 bases, with 20 bases between them. CDR3 in DNA: TGTGCCAGTAGTAGGGGGGGGCAGGGTTTTTTGAATGAGCAGTTCTTC. It is translated as CASSRGGQGFLNEQFF.

In this sample, this clone turned up once. The chain links TRBV6-1 to TRBJ2-2, with 7 bases matching TRBD2. The CDR3 is made up of 12 amino acids. Germline-derived CDR1 and CDR2 are MNHNS and SASEGT. Unmatched junction bases numbered 0, after V lost 8 bases and J lost 3 bases. The CDR3 loop reads CASGGDTGELFF. CDR3 in DNA: TGTGCCAGCGGGGGGGACACCGGGGAGCTGTTTTTT.

This rearrangement joins TRBV6-5 to TRBJ1-2; D unresolved. This CDR3 is 13 amino acids long. CDR1 and CDR2 from the germline V gene are MNHEY and SVGAGI. Deletions cut 2 bases from V and 6 bases from J, with 10 bases between. CDR3 protein: CASSYGRLDGYTF. DNA of the CDR3: TGTGCCAGCAGTTACGGGAGGCTGGATGGCTACACCTTC.